What follows is one TCR beta chain and its context. This sample also contains other DNA sequences that code for the same CDR3. The data were produced by immunoSEQ multiplex PCR, yet TCRdb's version contains in-frame clones alone and is incomplete. The data contain fewer than 450,000 clones, under 95% of them singletons. These data belong to a study of blood T cell repertoires in COVID-19. Germline assignment: CDR1 GTSNPN and CDR2 SVGIG (reference sequence). This CDR3 region has 13 residues. Trimming shortened V by 1 base and J by 2 bases, and 8 bases separated the two germline ends. The chain combines TRBV30 with TRBJ1-1; D not certain. Material: peripheral blood. This clonotype was sampled from a woman in her late teens or twenties who had recovered from COVID-19. The CDR3 DNA sequence: TGTGCCTGGAGTGGTAGGAGAAACACTGAAGCTTTCTTT. Protein sequence: CAWSGRRNTEAFF.